What follows are 28 T cell receptor beta chains derived from one specimen sequenced in a study of type 1 regulatory T cells. TCRdb re-derived calls from the reads in MiXCR, one entry per CDR3 protein. The sample records about 100,000 distinct CDR3 sequences, around a third being singletons. Sample: CD4+ T cells, either the whole sample or a sorted fraction (not recorded which). The receptors stem from a human donor in good health.

The chain is built from TRBV10-1 and TRBJ2-2; D ambiguous. V lost 8 bases, J lost 6 bases, and 7 bases lay in between. The CDR3 runs to 11 residues. Germline values: CDR1 WNHNN, CDR2 SYGVQD (reference sequence). Written as DNA, the CDR3 is TGCGCCAGCCCGCGAGCCGGGGAGCTGTTTTTT. As protein: CASPRAGELFF.

This clonotype was seen a single time. The rearrangement links TRBV3-1 to TRBJ2-6; 8 bases fit TRBD1. Germline CDR1 reads LGHDT; CDR2 reads YNNKEL (reference sequence). The CDR3 has 15 residues. V dropped 3 bases and J dropped 4; count of bases not matched to a gene: 2. The CDR3 DNA reads TGTGCCAGCAGCCACCGGGACAGGGGGGCCAACGTCCTGACTTTC. It yields the protein CASSHRDRGANVLTF.

The count of this clonotype is one. The V and J genes are TRBV27 and TRBJ2-5; 13 bases are a match to TRBD2. The CDR3 loop spans 16 amino acids. Germline CDR1 and CDR2: MNHEY and SMNVEV (reference sequence). Trimming at V came to 4 bases and at J to 6 bases, leaving 8 bases not matched to a gene. CDR3: CASSSTGLAGAKTQYF. Here the CDR3 DNA reads TGTGCCAGCAGTTCCACCGGACTAGCGGGAGCGAAGACCCAGTACTTC.

In this sample, this clonotype turned up a few times. The rearrangement joins TRBV27 to TRBJ2-1; 8 bases fit TRBD2. This CDR3 has 14 residues. V lost 6 bases, J lost 8 bases, and 9 bases stayed unmatched. Germline V CDR1 and CDR2: MNHEY, SMNVEV (reference sequence). CDR3 amino acids: CASRLLAGFHEQFF. The CDR3 coding sequence is TGTGCCAGCAGGTTGTTAGCGGGATTCCATGAGCAGTTCTTC.

The table lists this clonotype with a few counts. This chain links TRBV7-2 with TRBJ2-5; maybe TRBD2 (6 bases). This CDR3 contains 18 residues. In germline, CDR1 is SGHTA, CDR2 FQGNSA. The V gene lost 3 bases and the J gene lost 3 bases, with 23 bases spanning the gap. The CDR3 reads CASSLGLYGGGRKETQYF. The CDR3 DNA follows: TGTGCCAGCAGCTTGGGCCTTTATGGGGGAGGTAGGAAAGAGACCCAGTACTTC.

The genes are TRBV9 and TRBJ2-7, with D maybe TRBD2 (5 bases). Trimming took off 1 base at V and 4 bases at J, with 6 bases between the two ends. CDR3 length: 12 residues. The germline CDR1 and CDR2 sequences are SGDLS and YYNGEE. This CDR3 is CASSVTGYEQYF. DNA of the CDR3: TGTGCCAGCAGCGTAACGGGGTACGAGCAGTACTTC.

The gene calls are TRBV20-1 and TRBJ1-5; TRBD1 is a possible D gene (6 bases). V lost 6 bases and J 0 bases, leaving 9 bases between the germline ends. The CDR3 sequence is 13 residues long. CDR1 DFQATT and CDR2 SNEGSKA come from the germline V gene (reference sequence). This CDR3 is CSASGDSNQPQHF. The CDR3, as DNA: TGCAGTGCGTCAGGGGATAGCAATCAGCCCCAGCATTTT.

This clonotype was observed a few times. The chain uses TRBV7-6 and TRBJ1-4; D ambiguous. Deletions cut 1 base from V and 4 bases from J, with 10 bases between. CDR1 is SGHVS and CDR2 is FNYEAQ in the germline V gene. CDR3 size: 15 residues. The CDR3 reads CASSLDGERNEKLFF. As DNA, the CDR3 is TGTGCCAGCAGCTTAGATGGGGAGCGTAATGAAAAACTGTTTTTT.

This clonotype has just a few counts. The V gene is TRBV20-1, the J gene TRBJ2-3, with D uncertain. Germline lookup yields CDR1 DFQATT and CDR2 SNEGSKA (reference sequence). V was cut by 3 bases and J by 0 bases, with 10 bases left in between. CDR3 length: 14 amino acids. The CDR3 DNA sequence: TGCAGTGCTAGGTTCCACGCCAGCACAGATACGCAGTATTTT. Translated, it gives CSARFHASTDTQYF.

The gene calls are TRBV6-2 or TRBV6-3 and TRBJ2-5, with 7 bases identical to TRBD2. V shed 2 bases, J shed 2 bases, and the junction held 5 bases outside the gene matches. The CDR3 spans 15 residues. Germline loops: CDR1 MNHEY, CDR2 SVGEGT. The CDR3, as DNA: TGTGCCAGCAGTTACGGCGGGCGGGAGCAAGAGACCCAGTACTTC. As protein: CASSYGGREQETQYF.

The V and J genes are TRBV6-5 and TRBJ2-5, with D perhaps TRBD1 (6 bases). The CDR3 is 15 amino acids. Trimming stripped 5 bases from V and 1 base from J, with 14 bases between. Germline loops: CDR1 MNHEY, CDR2 SVGAGI. The CDR3 sequence: CASSREWTAQETQYF. The CDR3 DNA sequence: TGTGCCAGCAGTCGTGAATGGACAGCCCAAGAGACCCAGTACTTC.

The rearrangement joins TRBV5-1 to TRBJ2-7, with a weak D call TRBD1 (5 bases). V gave up 4 bases and J gave up 0 bases, with 8 bases separating them. The CDR3 has 13 amino acids. Looked up from germline, CDR1 is SGHRS and CDR2 is YFSETQ. The CDR3 nucleotides are TGCGCCAGCAGCCAGGACATCTCCTACGAGCAGTACTTC. Its protein is CASSQDISYEQYF.

CDR3 residues: CSVTPSGSYEQYF. CDR3 coding DNA: TGCAGCGTTACTCCTAGCGGGAGCTACGAGCAGTACTTC. The chain recombines TRBV29-1 with TRBJ2-7; 10 positions match TRBD2. With 5 bases clipped from V and 3 bases from J, the junction kept 4 bases outside the gene matches. The CDR3 length is 13 residues. Germline CDR1 is SQVTM and CDR2 is ANQGSEA.

This clonotype was picked up many times. J is TRBJ1-2 and V is TRBV27; possibly TRBD1 for D (6 bases). V dropped 7 bases and J dropped 4 bases, with 25 bases sitting between them. The CDR3 consists of 17 residues. CDR1 and CDR2 (germline): MNHEY, SMNVEV (reference sequence). The CDR3 sequence is CASTLSGGTSTAYGYTF. The CDR3 DNA reads TGTGCCAGCACCTTATCTGGGGGCACCTCGACGGCCTATGGCTACACCTTC.

The chain joins TRBV30 to TRBJ1-1; D uncertain. CDR1 GTSNPN and CDR2 SVGIG come from the germline V gene (reference sequence). Trimming pared 8 bases from V and 1 base from J, leaving 11 bases between. This CDR3 contains 12 residues. CDR3 bases: TGTGCCAGCGCAGGTCAGAACACTGAAGCTTTCTTT. Its translation: CASAGQNTEAFF.

The V call is TRBV19, the J call TRBJ2-3, with TRBD2 as a possible D gene (5 bases). The V end was cut by 5 bases, the J end by 1 base, with 13 bases between. Germline V gene sequence: CDR1 LNHDA, CDR2 SQIVND (reference sequence). CDR3 length equals 15 residues. CDR3 nucleotides: TGTGCCAGTAGTTCCCCCAGCGGCCGCACAGATACGCAGTATTTT. Translating gives CASSSPSGRTDTQYF.

This clonotype was seen ten or more times. The chain links TRBV20-1 to TRBJ2-5, with 11 bases fitting TRBD2. V was pared by 4 bases and J by 5 bases, with 6 bases of the junction left unmatched. Germline lookup yields CDR1 DFQATT and CDR2 SNEGSKA (reference sequence). CDR3 size: 14 residues. CDR3 amino acids: CSAIPSGRLETQYF. The CDR3 nucleotides read TGCAGTGCTATCCCTAGCGGGAGGTTGGAGACCCAGTACTTC.

This clonotype was observed a few times. V usage is TRBV6-5 and J usage is TRBJ1-6, with a weak D call TRBD1 (6 bases). The germline gives CDR1 MNHEY, CDR2 SVGAGI. The CDR3 is made up of 14 amino acids. Trimming took 5 bases from V and 7 from J, leaving 12 bases between them. The CDR3 is CASSPGGQNSPLHF. The CDR3 bases are TGTGCCAGCAGTCCCGGGGGGCAGAATTCACCCCTCCACTTT.

The chain couples TRBV7-2 to TRBJ1-2; D unresolved. Germline V CDR1 and CDR2: SGHTA, FQGNSA. CDR3 length: 15 amino acids. V was cut by 1 base and J by 7 bases, with 16 bases left in between. CDR3 sequence (DNA): TGTGCCAGCAGCTTAGGGGAAGGGTTAGGAGGTGGCTACACCTTC. As protein: CASSLGEGLGGGYTF.

The chain joins TRBV20-1 to TRBJ2-1; no clear D gene. The CDR3 length is 15 residues. Trimming removed 3 bases at V and 1 base at J, with 13 bases between. CDR1 DFQATT and CDR2 SNEGSKA come from the germline V gene (reference sequence). The CDR3 reads CSARRTSRSYNEQFF. CDR3 coding DNA: TGCAGTGCTAGGCGGACCAGTCGTTCCTACAATGAGCAGTTCTTC.

V is TRBV7-2 and J is TRBJ1-2; 9 nucleotides agree with TRBD1. Germline V gene lookup returns CDR1 SGHTA and CDR2 FQGNSA. This CDR3 has 15 amino acids. The ends lost 4 bases at V and 5 bases at J; junction bases unmatched: 8. The DNA for the CDR3 is TGTGCCAGCAGCTATACTCCGGGACAGGGTTATGGCTACACCTTC. Encoded protein: CASSYTPGQGYGYTF.

Regarding this clonotype: This may be a read error: a much more frequent sequence differs by one nucleotide. V gene TRBV12-3 or TRBV12-4 combines with J gene TRBJ2-1; a weak D match, TRBD2 (5 bases). This CDR3 comprises 14 residues. V lost 6 bases to trimming and J lost 14 bases, with 23 bases between them. CDR3 residues: CASSLRELGLSKFF. DNA for the CDR3: TGTGCCAGCAGCTTAAGGGAGCTGGGTCTCTCGAAGTTCTTC.

This clonotype is a singleton in its sample. The chain uses TRBV20-1 and TRBJ2-5, with 10 positions matching TRBD2. V lost 3 bases to trimming and J lost 6 bases; unmatched junction nucleotides: 13. The CDR3 contains 16 residues. Germline values: CDR1 DFQATT, CDR2 SNEGSKA (reference sequence). The CDR3 coding sequence is TGCAGTGCTAGTCTGGGACTAGCGCCGGTTTTGAAGACCCAGTACTTC. Translation: CSASLGLAPVLKTQYF.

This clonotype was detected only a few times. The V call is TRBV6-1, the J call TRBJ1-1, with 7 bases identical to TRBD1. Per germline, CDR1 MNHNS and CDR2 SASEGT. There are 14 residues in the CDR3. The J segment lost 5 bases and the V segment lost 6 bases, leaving 9 bases of the junction unmatched. The CDR3 nucleotides are TGTGCCAGCAGGAGACCTCACAGGGGAACTGAAGCTTTCTTT. Amino acids: CASRRPHRGTEAFF.

The chain has TRBV6-5 and TRBJ2-1; TRBD2 matches at 9 bases. The CDR3 is 15 residues long. V lost 2 bases and J lost 5; bases outside the gene matches: 4. Germline V gene data show CDR1 as MNHEY and CDR2 as SVGAGI. CDR3 loop: CASSYEASGNNEQFF. In nucleotides, the CDR3 is TGTGCCAGCAGTTACGAGGCTAGCGGGAACAATGAGCAGTTCTTC.

The rearrangement uses TRBV10-3 and TRBJ2-3, with 8 bases fitting TRBD2. The ends lost 5 bases at V and 3 bases at J; junction bases unmatched: 4. Per germline, CDR1 ENHRY and CDR2 SYGVKD. The CDR3 loop spans 14 amino acids. CDR3 amino acids: CAISSGSETDTQYF. CDR3 sequence (DNA): TGTGCCATCAGTAGCGGGAGTGAGACAGATACGCAGTATTTT.

The CDR3 reads CASSLGGRSPYNEQFF. The DNA of the CDR3 is TGTGCCAGCAGCTTGGGCGGGAGAAGCCCCTACAATGAGCAGTTCTTC. V is TRBV5-4 and J is TRBJ2-1; 7 bases map to TRBD2. V dropped 0 bases and J dropped 2; count of bases not matched to a gene: 5. Germline values: CDR1 SGHNT, CDR2 YYREEE (reference sequence). This CDR3 is built from 16 residues.

There are many counts of this clonotype. The chain combines TRBV2 with TRBJ2-3, with 7 bases identical to TRBD1. V dropped 6 bases and J dropped 3; count of bases not matched to a gene: 9. Germline-derived CDR1 and CDR2 are SNHLY and FYNNEI. The CDR3 consists of 15 residues. CDR3 DNA sequence: TGTGCCAGCAGCAAAACAGGGGCAGAGACAGATACGCAGTATTTT. Translated: CASSKTGAETDTQYF.